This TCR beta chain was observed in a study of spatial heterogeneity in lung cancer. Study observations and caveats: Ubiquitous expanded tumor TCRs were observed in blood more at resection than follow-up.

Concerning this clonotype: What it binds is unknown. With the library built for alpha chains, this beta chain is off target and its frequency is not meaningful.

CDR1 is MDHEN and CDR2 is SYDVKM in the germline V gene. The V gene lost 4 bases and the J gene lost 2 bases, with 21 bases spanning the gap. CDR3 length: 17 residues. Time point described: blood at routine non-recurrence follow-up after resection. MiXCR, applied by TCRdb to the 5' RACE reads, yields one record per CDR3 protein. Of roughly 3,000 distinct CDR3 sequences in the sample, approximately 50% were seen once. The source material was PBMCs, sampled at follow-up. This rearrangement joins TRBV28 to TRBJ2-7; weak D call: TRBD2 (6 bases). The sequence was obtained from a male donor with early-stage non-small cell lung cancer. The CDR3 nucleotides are TGTGCCAGCAGTTCCCCGGGGAGGAGCAACGGTGCCTACGAGCAGTACTTC. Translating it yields CASSSPGRSNGAYEQYF. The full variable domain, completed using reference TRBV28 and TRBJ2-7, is DVKVTQSSRYLVKRTGEKVFLECVQDMDHENMFWYRQDPGLGLRLIYFSYDVKMKEKGDIPEGYSVSREKKERFSLILESASTNQTSMYLCASSSPGRSNGAYEQYFGPGTRLTVT.